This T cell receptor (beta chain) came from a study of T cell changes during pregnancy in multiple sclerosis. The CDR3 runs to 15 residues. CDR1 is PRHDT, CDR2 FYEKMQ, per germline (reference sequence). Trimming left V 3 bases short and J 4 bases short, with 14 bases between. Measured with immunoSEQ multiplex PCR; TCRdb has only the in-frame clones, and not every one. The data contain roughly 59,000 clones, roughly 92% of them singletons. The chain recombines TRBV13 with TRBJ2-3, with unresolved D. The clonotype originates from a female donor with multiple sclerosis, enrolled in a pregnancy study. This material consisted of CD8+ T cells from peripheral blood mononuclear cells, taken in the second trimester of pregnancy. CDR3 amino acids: CASSFSTEAPDTQYF. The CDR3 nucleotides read TGTGCCAGCAGCTTTAGTACGGAAGCGCCAGATACGCAGTATTTT.